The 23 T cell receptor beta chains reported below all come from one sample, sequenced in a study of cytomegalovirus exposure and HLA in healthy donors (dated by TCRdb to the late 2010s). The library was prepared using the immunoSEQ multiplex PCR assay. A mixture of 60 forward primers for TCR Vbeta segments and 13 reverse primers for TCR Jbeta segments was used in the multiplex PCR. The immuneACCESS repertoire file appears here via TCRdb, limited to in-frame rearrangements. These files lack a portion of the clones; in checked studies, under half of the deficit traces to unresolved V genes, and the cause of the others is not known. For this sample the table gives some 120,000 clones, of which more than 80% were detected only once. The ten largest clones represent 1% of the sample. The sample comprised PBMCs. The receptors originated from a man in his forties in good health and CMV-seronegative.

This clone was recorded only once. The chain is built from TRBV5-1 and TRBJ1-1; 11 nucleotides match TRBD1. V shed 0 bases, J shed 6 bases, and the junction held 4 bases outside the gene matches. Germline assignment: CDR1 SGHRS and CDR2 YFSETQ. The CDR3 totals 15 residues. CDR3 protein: CASSLAPGQGAEAFF. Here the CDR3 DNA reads TGCGCCAGCAGCTTGGCCCCGGGACAGGGGGCTGAAGCTTTCTTT.

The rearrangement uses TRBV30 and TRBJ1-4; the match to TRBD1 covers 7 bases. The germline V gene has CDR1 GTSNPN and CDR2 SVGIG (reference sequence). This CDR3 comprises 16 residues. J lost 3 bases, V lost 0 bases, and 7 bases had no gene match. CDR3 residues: CAWSVGTGAPNEKLFF. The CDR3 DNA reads TGTGCCTGGAGTGTGGGAACAGGGGCCCCTAATGAAAAACTGTTTTTT.

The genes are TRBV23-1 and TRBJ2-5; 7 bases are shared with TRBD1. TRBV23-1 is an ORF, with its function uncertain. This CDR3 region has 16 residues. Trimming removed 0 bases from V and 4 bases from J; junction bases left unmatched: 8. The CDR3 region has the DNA TGCGCCAGCAGTCAATCCGGGACAGTGAGGCCAGAGACCCAGTACTTC. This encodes CASSQSGTVRPETQYF.

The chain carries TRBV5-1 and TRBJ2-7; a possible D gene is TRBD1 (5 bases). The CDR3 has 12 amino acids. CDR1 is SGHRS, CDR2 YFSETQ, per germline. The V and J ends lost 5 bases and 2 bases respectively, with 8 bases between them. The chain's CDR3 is CASSKGAYEQYF. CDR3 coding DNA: TGCGCCAGCAGTAAAGGGGCCTACGAGCAGTACTTC. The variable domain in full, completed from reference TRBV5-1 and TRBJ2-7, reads KAGVTQTPRYLIKTRGQQVTLSCSPISGHRSVSWYQQTPGQGLQFLFEYFSETQRNKGNFPGRFSGRQFSNSRSEMNVSTLELGDSALYLCASSKGAYEQYFGPGTRLTVT.

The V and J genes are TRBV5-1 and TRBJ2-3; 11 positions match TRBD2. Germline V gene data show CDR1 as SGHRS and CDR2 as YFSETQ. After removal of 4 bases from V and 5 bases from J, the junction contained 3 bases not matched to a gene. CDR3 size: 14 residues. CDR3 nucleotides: TGCGCCAGCAGCATTAGCGGGAGGGAAGATACGCAGTATTTT. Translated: CASSISGREDTQYF.

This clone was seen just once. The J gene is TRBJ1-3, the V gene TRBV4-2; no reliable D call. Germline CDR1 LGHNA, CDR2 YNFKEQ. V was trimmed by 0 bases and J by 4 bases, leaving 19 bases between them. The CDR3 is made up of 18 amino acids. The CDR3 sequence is CASSQESGDPFGGNTIYF. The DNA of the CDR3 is TGTGCCAGCAGCCAAGAATCGGGAGACCCTTTTGGCGGAAACACCATATATTTT.

The CDR3 protein is CASSTVNRGDSPLHF. The CDR3, as DNA: TGTGCCAGTAGTACCGTAAACAGGGGGGATTCACCCCTCCACTTT. The chain combines TRBV19 with TRBJ1-6; TRBD1 agrees at 8 bases. With 4 bases clipped from V and 8 bases from J, the junction kept 7 bases outside the gene matches. CDR1 and CDR2 from the germline V gene are LNHDA and SQIVND (reference sequence). The CDR3 is 15 residues long.

Here the CDR3 reads CASSISGYQETQYF. CDR3 nucleotides: TGTGCCAGTAGTATATCAGGCTACCAAGAGACCCAGTACTTC. The rearrangement links TRBV19 to TRBJ2-5; D remains unclear. CDR1 and CDR2 from the germline V gene are LNHDA and SQIVND (reference sequence). The V and J ends lost 2 bases and 0 bases respectively, with 7 bases between them. The CDR3 is 14 residues long.

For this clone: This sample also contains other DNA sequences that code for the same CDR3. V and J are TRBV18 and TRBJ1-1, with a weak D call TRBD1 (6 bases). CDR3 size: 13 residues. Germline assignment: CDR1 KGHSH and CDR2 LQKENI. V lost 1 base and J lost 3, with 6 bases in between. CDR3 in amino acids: CASSPQGDTEAFF. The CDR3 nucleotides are TGTGCCAGCTCACCACAGGGGGACACTGAAGCTTTCTTT.

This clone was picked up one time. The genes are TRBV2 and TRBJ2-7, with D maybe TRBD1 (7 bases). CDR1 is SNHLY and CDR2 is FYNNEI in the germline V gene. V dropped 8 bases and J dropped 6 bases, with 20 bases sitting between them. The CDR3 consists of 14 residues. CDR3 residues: CASSTGTVGGEQYF. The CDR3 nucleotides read TGTGCCAGCTCAACCGGGACAGTCGGGGGCGAGCAGTACTTC.

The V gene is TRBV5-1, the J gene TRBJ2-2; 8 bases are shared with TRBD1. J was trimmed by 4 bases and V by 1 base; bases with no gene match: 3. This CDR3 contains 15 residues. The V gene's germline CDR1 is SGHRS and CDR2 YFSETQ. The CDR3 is CASSLSGGITGELFF. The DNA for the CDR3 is TGCGCCAGCAGCTTGTCAGGGGGCATCACCGGGGAGCTGTTTTTT.

CDR3 nucleotides: TGTGCCAGCAGTTTCGCAGGAAACAATGGCTACACCTTC. Encoded protein: CASSFAGNNGYTF. The chain uses TRBV28 and TRBJ1-2; no firm D call. The CDR3 extends over 13 amino acids. Germline CDR1 is MDHEN and CDR2 is SYDVKM. Trimming stripped 3 bases from V and 6 bases from J, with 11 bases between.

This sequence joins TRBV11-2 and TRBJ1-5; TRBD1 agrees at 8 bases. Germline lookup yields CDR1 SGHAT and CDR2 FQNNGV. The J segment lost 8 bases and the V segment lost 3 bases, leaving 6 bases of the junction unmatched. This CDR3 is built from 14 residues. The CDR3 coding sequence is TGTGCCAGCAGCTTTGCAGGGGGCTTAGAGCCCCAGCATTTT. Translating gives CASSFAGGLEPQHF.

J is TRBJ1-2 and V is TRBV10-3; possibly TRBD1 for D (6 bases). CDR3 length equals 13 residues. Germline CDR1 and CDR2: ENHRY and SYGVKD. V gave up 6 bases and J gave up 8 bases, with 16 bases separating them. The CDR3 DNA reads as TGTGCCATCAGCCCCCGGGAGGGGGACGGCTACACCTTC. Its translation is CAISPREGDGYTF.

The CDR3 is CASSSLLLYEQYF. The CDR3 region has the DNA TGTGCCAGCAGTTCACTCCTGCTATACGAGCAGTACTTC. The chain couples TRBV6-5 to TRBJ2-7, with unresolved D. This CDR3 is 13 amino acids long. Germline CDR1 and CDR2: MNHEY and SVGAGI. V was clipped by 4 bases and J by 4 bases, with 11 bases between them.

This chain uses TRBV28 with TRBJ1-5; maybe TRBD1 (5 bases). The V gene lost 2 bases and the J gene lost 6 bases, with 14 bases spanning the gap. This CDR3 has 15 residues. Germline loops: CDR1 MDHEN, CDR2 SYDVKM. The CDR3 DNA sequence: TGTGCCAGCAGTTTAACCTCGGCAGGGCGTCAGCCCCAGCATTTT. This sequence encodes CASSLTSAGRQPQHF.

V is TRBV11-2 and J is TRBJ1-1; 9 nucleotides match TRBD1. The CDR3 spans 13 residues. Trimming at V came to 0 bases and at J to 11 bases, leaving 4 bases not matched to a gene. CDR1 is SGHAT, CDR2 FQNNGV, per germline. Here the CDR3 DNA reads TGTGCCAGCAGCTTAGAGTGGGACAGGGCGGCTTTCTTT. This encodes CASSLEWDRAAFF.

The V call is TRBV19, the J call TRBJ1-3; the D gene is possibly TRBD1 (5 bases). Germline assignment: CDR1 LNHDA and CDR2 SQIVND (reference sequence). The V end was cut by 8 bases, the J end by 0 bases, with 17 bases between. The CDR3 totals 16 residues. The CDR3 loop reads CASGLGQTSSGNTIYF. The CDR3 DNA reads TGTGCCAGTGGGCTGGGGCAGACGAGCTCTGGAAACACCATATATTTT.

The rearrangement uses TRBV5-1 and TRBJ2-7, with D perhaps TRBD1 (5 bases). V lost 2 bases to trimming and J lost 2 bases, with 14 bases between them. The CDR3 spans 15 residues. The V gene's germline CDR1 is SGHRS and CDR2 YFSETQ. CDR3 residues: CASSFSAGKTYEQYF. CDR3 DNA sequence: TGCGCCAGCAGCTTTTCCGCAGGGAAGACCTACGAGCAGTACTTC.

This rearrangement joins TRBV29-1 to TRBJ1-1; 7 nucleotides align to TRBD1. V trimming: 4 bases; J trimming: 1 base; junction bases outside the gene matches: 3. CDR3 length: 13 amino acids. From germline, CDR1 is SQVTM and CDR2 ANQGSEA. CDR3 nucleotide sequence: TGCAGCGTTGGCCCAGGGGGGAACACTGAAGCTTTCTTT. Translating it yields CSVGPGGNTEAFF.

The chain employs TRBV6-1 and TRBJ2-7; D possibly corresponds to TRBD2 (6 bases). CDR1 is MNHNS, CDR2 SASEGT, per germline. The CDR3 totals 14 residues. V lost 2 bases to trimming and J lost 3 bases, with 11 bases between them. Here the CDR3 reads CASSELGGNYEQYF. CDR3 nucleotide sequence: TGTGCCAGCAGTGAATTGGGGGGAAACTACGAGCAGTACTTC.

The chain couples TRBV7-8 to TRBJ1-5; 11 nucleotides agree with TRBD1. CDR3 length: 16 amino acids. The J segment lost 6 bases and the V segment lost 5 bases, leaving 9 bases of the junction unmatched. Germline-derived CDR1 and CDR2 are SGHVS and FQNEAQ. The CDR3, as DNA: TGTGCCAGCAGCGCGTACCGGGACAGGGGGGCTCAGCCCCAGCATTTT. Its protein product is CASSAYRDRGAQPQHF.

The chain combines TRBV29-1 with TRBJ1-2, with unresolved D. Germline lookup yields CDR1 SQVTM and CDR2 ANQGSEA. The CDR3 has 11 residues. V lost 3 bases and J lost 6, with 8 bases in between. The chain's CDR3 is CSVEVSDGYTF. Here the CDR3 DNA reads TGCAGCGTTGAGGTTTCGGATGGCTACACCTTC.